This T cell receptor (beta chain) was retrieved from a study of cytomegalovirus exposure and HLA in healthy donors. Study-wide findings and caveats: Presence/absence analyses took donor sequencing depth as roughly uniform. Cytomegalovirus association was assigned to about 150 TCR beta chains.

Primers included in the PCR were 60 Vbeta and 13 Jbeta primers. TCRdb's table, derived via immunoSEQ multiplex PCR, lists solely in-frame clones and lacks some. In the table there are under 200,000 clones, around 80% of which are singletons. V shed 4 bases and J 7 bases; nucleotides not matched to a gene: 8. The length of the CDR3 is 15 residues. Per the germline V gene, CDR1 is SNHLY and CDR2 is FYNNEI. While unrecorded immune exposures were likely, the donors were nominally healthy when sampled. Worth noting for this clone: Antigen: not known.

Sequencing was carried out using PBMCs. The chain is built from TRBV2 and TRBJ1-4; TRBD1 agrees at 8 bases. The sequence was obtained from a man in his fifties in good health and CMV-seropositive. CDR3: CASSGRLTGGEKLFF. The CDR3 DNA sequence: TGTGCCAGCAGTGGTCGCTTAACAGGGGGTGAAAAACTGTTTTTT. The whole variable domain, remainder taken from reference TRBV2 and TRBJ1-4, is EPEVTQTPSHQVTQMGQEVILRCVPISNHLYFYWYRQILGQKVEFLVSFYNNEISEKSEIFDDQFSVERPDGSNFTLKIRSTKLEDSAMYFCASSGRLTGGEKLFFGSGTQLSVL.